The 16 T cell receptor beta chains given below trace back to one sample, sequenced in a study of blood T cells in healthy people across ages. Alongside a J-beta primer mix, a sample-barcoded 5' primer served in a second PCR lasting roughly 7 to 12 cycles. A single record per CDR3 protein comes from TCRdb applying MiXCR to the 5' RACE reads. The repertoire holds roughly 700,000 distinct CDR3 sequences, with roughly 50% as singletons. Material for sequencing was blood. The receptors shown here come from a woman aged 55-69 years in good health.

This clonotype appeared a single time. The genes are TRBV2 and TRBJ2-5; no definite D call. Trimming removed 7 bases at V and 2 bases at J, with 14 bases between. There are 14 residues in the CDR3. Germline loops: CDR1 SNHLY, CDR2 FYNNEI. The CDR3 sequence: CASKGSREQETQYF. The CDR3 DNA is TGTGCCAGCAAGGGTAGCAGAGAACAAGAGACCCAGTACTTC. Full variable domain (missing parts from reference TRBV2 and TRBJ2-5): EPEVTQTPSHQVTQMGQEVILRCVPISNHLYFYWYRQILGQKVEFLVSFYNNEISEKSEIFDDQFSVERPDGSNFTLKIRSTKLEDSAMYFCASKGSREQETQYFGPGTRLLVL.

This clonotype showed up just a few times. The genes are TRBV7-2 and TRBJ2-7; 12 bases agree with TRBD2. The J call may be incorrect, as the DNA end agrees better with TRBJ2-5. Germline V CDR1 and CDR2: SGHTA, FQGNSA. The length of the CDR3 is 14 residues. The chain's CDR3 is CASSSGTSGQTQYF. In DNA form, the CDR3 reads TGTGCCAGCAGCTCCGGGACTAGCGGGCAGACCCAGTACTTC.

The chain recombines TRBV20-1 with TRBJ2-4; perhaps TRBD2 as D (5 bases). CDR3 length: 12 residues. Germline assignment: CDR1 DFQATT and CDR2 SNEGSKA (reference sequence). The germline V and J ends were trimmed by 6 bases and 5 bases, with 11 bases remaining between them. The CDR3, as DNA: TGCAGTGCCCGATGGCGGGAAAACATTCAGTACTTC. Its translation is CSARWRENIQYF.

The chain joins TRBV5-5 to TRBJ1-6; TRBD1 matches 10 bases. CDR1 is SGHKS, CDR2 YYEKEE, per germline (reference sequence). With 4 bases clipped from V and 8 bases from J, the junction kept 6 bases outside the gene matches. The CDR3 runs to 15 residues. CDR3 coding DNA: TGTGCCAGCAGCCCAACCGGGACAGGGGATTCACCCCTCCACTTT. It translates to CASSPTGTGDSPLHF. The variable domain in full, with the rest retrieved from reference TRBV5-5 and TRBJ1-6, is DAGVTQSPTHLIKTRGQQVTLRCSPISGHKSVSWYQQVLGQGPQFIFQYYEKEERGRGNFPDRFSARQFPNYSSELNVNALLLGDSALYLCASSPTGTGDSPLHFGNGTRLTVT.

The CDR3 here is CASSVQPPNEQFF. CDR3 in DNA: TGTGCCAGCAGCGTACAACCCCCAAATGAGCAGTTCTTC. V is TRBV9 and J is TRBJ2-1; D remains ambiguous. Germline V gene data show CDR1 as SGDLS and CDR2 as YYNGEE. Trimming removed 1 base from V and 7 bases from J, with 9 bases in between. This CDR3 comprises 13 residues.

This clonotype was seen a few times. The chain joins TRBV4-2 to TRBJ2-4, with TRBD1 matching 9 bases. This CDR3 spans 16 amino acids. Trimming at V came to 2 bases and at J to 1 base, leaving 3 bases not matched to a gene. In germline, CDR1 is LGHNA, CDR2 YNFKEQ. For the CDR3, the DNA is TGTGCCAGCAGCCAAACAGGGGGCTTGGCCAAAAACATTCAGTACTTC. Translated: CASSQTGGLAKNIQYF.

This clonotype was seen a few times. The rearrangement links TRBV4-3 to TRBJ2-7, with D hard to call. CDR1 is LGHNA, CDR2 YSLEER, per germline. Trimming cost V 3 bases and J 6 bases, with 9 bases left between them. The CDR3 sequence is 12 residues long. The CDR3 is CASSHPGGEQYF. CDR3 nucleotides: TGCGCCAGCAGCCACCCGGGCGGCGAGCAGTACTTC.

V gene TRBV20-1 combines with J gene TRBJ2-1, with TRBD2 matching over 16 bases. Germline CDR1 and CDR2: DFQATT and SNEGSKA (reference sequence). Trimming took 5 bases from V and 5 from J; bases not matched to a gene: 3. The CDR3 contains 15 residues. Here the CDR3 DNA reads TGCAGTGCTGGGACTAGCGGGAGGGCTGACAATGAGCAGTTCTTC. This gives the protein CSAGTSGRADNEQFF.

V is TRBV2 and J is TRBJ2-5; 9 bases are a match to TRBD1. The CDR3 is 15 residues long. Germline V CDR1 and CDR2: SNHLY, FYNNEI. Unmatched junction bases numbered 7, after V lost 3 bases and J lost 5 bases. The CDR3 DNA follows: TGTGCCAGCAGTGACGGGACAGGGCCTGGGGAGACCCAGTACTTC. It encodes CASSDGTGPGETQYF.

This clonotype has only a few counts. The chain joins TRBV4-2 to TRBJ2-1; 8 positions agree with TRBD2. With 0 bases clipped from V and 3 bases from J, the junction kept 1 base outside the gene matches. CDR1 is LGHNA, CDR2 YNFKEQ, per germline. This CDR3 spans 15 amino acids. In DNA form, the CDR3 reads TGTGCCAGCAGCCAAGAGACTAGCGACTACAATGAGCAGTTCTTC. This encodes CASSQETSDYNEQFF.

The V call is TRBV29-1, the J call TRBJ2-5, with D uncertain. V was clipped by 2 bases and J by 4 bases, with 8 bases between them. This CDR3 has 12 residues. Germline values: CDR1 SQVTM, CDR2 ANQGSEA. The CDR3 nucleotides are TGCAGCGTTGAACCCCTTCGAGAGACCCAGTACTTC. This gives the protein CSVEPLRETQYF.

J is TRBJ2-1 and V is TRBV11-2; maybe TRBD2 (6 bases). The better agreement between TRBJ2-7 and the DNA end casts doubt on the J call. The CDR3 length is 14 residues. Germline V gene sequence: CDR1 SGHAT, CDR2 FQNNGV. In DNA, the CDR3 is TGTGCCAGCAGCCGCGTGACTAGGCGAAATGAGCAGTACTTC. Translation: CASSRVTRRNEQYF.

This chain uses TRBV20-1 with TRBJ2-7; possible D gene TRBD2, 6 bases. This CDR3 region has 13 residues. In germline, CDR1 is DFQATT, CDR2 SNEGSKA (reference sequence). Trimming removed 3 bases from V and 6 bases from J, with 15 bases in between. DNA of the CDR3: TGCAGTGCTAGGGCGGAGACTAGGGGCGAGCAGTACTTC. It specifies CSARAETRGEQYF.

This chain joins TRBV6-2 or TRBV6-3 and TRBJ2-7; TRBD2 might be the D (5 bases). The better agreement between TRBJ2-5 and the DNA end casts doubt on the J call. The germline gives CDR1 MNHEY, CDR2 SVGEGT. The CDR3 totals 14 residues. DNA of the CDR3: TGTGCCAGCAGTTACCATAGGGCGGGAGAGACCCAGTACTTC. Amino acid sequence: CASSYHRAGETQYF.

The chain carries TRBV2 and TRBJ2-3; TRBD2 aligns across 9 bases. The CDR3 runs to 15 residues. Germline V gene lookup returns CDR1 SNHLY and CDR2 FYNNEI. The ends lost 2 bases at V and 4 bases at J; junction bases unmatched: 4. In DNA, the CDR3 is TGTGCCAGCAGTGAAATAGCGGGAGTCCCAGATACGCAGTATTTT. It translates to CASSEIAGVPDTQYF.

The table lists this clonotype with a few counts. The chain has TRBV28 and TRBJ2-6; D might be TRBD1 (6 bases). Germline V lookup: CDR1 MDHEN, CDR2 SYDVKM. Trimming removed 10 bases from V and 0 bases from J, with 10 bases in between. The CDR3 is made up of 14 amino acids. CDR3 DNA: TGTGCCATACAGGGTAACTCTGGGGCCAACGTCCTGACTTTC. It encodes CAIQGNSGANVLTF.